The T cell receptor (beta chain) under discussion was sequenced for a study of read filtering for tumor transcriptome and immune sequencing. Whole-study findings and limits: IR-seq captured clonotypes deeper and more reliably than RNA-seq.

From about 400 ng of RNA, a library with molecular barcoded alpha/delta and beta/gamma adaptors was made. One entry per CDR3 protein, called by TCRdb with MiXCR from the reads. The sample lists about 130,000 distinct CDR3 sequences; under 15% were seen once. About this clonotype: The antigen is unknown. A much larger clone lies one base from this, so it may be a read error.

Sequenced material: a population of CD138-negative cells sorted from bone marrow. This TCR was sampled from a donor over 35 with multiple myeloma.

CDR3 nucleotide sequence: TGCAGTGCTAGAGATCTCCCTGCGGGAGAGCCTTACAATGGGCAGTTCTTC. It specifies CSARDLPAGEPYNGQFF. The V and J genes are TRBV20-1 and TRBJ2-1; 7 bases line up with TRBD2. The V gene's germline CDR1 is DFQATT and CDR2 SNEGSKA (reference sequence). This CDR3 is built from 17 residues.